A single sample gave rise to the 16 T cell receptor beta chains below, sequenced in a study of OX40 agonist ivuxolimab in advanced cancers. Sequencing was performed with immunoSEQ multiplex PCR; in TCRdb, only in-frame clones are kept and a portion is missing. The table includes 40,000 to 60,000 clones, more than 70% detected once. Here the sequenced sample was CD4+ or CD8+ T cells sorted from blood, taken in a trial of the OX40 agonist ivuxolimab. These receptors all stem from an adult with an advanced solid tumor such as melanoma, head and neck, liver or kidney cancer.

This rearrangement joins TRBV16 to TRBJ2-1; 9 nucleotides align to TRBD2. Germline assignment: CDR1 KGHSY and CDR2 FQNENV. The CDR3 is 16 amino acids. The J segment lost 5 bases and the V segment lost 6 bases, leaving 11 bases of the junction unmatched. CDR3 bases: TGTGCCAGCAGTCAACGTCTTGCGGGAGGGAACAATGAGCAGTTCTTC. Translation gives CASSQRLAGGNNEQFF.

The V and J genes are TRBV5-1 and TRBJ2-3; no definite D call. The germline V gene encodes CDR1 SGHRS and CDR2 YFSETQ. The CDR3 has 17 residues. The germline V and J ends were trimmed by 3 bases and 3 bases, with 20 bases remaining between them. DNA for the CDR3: TGCGCCAGCAGCTACGCTCTTGGCGCCACTAAGACAGATACGCAGTATTTT. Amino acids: CASSYALGATKTDTQYF.

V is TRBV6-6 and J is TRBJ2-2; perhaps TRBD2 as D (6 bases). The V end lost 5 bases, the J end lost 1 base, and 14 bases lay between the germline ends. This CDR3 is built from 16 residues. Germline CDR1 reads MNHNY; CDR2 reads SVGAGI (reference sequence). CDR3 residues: CASSPRGIGNTGELFF. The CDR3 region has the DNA TGTGCCAGCAGTCCGCGGGGAATTGGGAACACCGGGGAGCTGTTTTTT.

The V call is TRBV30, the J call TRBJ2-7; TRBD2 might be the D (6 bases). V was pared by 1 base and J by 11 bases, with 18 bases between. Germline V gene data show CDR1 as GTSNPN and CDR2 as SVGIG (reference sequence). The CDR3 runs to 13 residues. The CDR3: CAWSGAGTRREYF. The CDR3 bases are TGTGCCTGGAGTGGGGCGGGGACCCGACGGGAGTACTTC.

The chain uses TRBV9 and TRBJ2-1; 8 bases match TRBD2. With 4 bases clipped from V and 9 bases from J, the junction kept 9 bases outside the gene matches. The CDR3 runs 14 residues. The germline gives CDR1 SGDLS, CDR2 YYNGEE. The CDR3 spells CASSWPSGSSEQFF. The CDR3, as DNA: TGTGCCAGCAGCTGGCCAAGCGGGAGTAGTGAGCAGTTCTTC.

CDR3 amino acids: CATSRVGDSYEQYF. The CDR3 DNA is TGTGCCACCAGCAGAGTGGGAGACAGCTACGAGCAGTACTTC. The chain employs TRBV15 and TRBJ2-7; D tentatively fits TRBD1 or TRBD2 (5 bases each). The V end was cut by 1 base, the J end by 3 bases, with 10 bases between. CDR3 length: 14 amino acids. Germline V gene sequence: CDR1 LNHNV, CDR2 YYDKDF (reference sequence).

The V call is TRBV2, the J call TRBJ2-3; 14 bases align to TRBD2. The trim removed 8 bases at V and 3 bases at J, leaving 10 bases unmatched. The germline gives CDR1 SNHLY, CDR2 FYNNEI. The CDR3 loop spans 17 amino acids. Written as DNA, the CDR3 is TGTGCCAGCGATGGGACTAGCGGGAGCACCAATACAGATACGCAGTATTTT. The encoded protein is CASDGTSGSTNTDTQYF.

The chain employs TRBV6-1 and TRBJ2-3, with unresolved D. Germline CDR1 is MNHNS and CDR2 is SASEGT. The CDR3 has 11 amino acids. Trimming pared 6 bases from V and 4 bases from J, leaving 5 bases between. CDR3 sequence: CASRRADTQYF. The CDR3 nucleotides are TGTGCCAGCAGAAGGGCAGATACGCAGTATTTT.

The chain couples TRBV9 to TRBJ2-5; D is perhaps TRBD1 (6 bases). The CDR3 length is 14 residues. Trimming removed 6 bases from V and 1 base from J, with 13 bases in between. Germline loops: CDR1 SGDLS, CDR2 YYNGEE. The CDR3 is CASNRQDFQETQYF. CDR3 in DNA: TGTGCCAGCAATAGACAGGACTTCCAAGAGACCCAGTACTTC.

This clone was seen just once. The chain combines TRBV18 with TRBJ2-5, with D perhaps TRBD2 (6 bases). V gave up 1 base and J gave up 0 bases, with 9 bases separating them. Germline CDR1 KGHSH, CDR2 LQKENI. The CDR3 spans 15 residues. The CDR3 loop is CASSPRRDYQETQYF. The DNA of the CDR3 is TGTGCCAGCTCACCACGGCGGGACTACCAAGAGACCCAGTACTTC.

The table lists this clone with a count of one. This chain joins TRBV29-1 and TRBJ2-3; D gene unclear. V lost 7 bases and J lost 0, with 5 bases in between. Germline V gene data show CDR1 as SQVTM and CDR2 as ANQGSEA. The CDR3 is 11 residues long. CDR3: CSAGSTDTQYF. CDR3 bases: TGCAGCGCCGGGAGCACAGATACGCAGTATTTT.

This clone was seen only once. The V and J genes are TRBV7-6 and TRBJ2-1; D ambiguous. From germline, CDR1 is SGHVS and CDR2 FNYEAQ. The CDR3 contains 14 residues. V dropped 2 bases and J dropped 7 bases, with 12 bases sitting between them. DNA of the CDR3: TGTGCCAGCAGCTTATCCAGGTCCAGAAATGAGCAGTTCTTC. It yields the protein CASSLSRSRNEQFF.

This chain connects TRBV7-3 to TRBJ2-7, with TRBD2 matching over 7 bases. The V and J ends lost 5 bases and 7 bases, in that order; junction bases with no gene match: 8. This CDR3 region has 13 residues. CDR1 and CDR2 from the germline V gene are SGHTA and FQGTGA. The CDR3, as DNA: TGTGCCAGCAGCCCCCGGGTAGCGGGTGAGCAGTACTTC. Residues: CASSPRVAGEQYF.

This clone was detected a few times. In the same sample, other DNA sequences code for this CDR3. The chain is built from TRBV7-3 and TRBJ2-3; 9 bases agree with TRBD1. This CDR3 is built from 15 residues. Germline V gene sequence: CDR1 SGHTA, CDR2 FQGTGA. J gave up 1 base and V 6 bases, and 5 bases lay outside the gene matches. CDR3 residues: CASSQTGGRTDTQYF. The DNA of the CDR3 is TGTGCCAGCAGTCAAACAGGGGGCCGCACAGATACGCAGTATTTT.

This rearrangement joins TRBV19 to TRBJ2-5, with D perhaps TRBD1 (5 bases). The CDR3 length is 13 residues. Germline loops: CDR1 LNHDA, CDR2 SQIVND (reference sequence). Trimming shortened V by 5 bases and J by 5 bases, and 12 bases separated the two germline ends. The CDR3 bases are TGTGCCAGTAGTTTCCGCAGGGTGGAGACCCAGTACTTC. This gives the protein CASSFRRVETQYF. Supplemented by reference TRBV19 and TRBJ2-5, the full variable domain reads DGGITQSPKYLFRKEGQNVTLSCEQNLNHDAMYWYRQDPGQGLRLIYYSQIVNDFQKGDIAEGYSVSREKKESFPLTVTSAQKNPTAFYLCASSFRRVETQYFGPGTRLLVL.

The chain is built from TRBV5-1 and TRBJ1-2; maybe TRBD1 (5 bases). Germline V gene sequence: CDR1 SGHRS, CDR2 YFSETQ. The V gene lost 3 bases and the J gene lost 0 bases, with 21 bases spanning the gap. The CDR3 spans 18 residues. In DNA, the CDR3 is TGCGCCAGCAGCTGGGCACCAGGAAGGGGCGCGTCTAACTATGGCTACACCTTC. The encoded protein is CASSWAPGRGASNYGYTF.